These 20 T cell receptor beta chains originate from one sample sequenced in a study of blood T cell repertoires in COVID-19. Using immunoSEQ multiplex PCR, the repertoire was profiled, and TCRdb retains in-frame clones only, with some absent. The table includes some 260,000 clones, 88% detected once. Sequences were obtained from peripheral blood. These receptors were collected from a human donor in a cohort sampled during active COVID-19.

The gene calls are TRBV4-3 and TRBJ1-2, with no clear D. Trimming removed 0 bases from V and 0 bases from J, with 14 bases in between. Per the germline V gene, CDR1 is LGHNA and CDR2 is YSLEER. This CDR3 has 17 residues. CDR3 in amino acids: CASSQDLSGNSNYGYTF. CDR3 nucleotides: TGCGCCAGCAGCCAAGATCTATCGGGGAACTCTAACTATGGCTACACCTTC.

A few counts support this clone. The chain is built from TRBV15 and TRBJ1-6; unclear D gene. Per germline, CDR1 LNHNV and CDR2 YYDKDF (reference sequence). Trimming pared 0 bases from V and 9 bases from J, leaving 9 bases between. This CDR3 contains 14 residues. The CDR3 nucleotides read TGTGCCACCAGCAGAGATAACGAGCTTTCACCCCTCCACTTT. Protein: CATSRDNELSPLHF.

The chain couples TRBV4-3 to TRBJ2-5; 7 bases match TRBD1. The CDR3 is 14 amino acids. Per the germline V gene, CDR1 is LGHNA and CDR2 is YSLEER. With V trimmed by 1 base and J by 3 bases, 2 bases remained unmatched. The CDR3, as DNA: TGCGCCAGCAGCCAAGTAGGACAGGAAGAGACCCAGTACTTC. Translation: CASSQVGQEETQYF.

The rearrangement uses TRBV21-1 and TRBJ2-2; the table's D gene call, TRBD2, was not cross checked with the DNA. TRBV21-1 is marked as a pseudogene. CDR3 length equals 13 residues. DNA for the CDR3: TGTGCCAGCTCGACTAGCCGTAACGGGGAGCTGTTTTTT. It encodes CASSTSRNGELFF.

The rearrangement joins TRBV5-4 to TRBJ2-6; a possible D gene is TRBD1 (7 bases). The CDR3 consists of 17 residues. V was pared by 4 bases and J by 4 bases, with 18 bases between. Germline V gene sequence: CDR1 SGHNT, CDR2 YYREEE (reference sequence). CDR3 bases: TGTGCCAGCAGCCCACCAGGGGGGTTGTGGGGGGCCAACGTCCTGACTTTC. It is translated as CASSPPGGLWGANVLTF.

The gene calls are TRBV21-1 and TRBJ2-5; the DNA was not compared with TRBD2, the D call given in the table. TRBV21-1 is a known pseudogene. The CDR3 runs to 13 residues. CDR3 nucleotides: TGTGCCAGCAGCGAGCGGATCCAAGAGACCCAGTACTTC. Encoded protein: CASSERIQETQYF.

This clone was picked up one time. The chain is built from TRBV9 and TRBJ1-1, with D maybe TRBD1 (6 bases). This CDR3 is built from 14 residues. The V gene lost 3 bases and the J gene lost 4 bases, with 13 bases spanning the gap. Germline V gene data show CDR1 as SGDLS and CDR2 as YYNGEE. The CDR3, as DNA: TGTGCCAGCAGCGAACAGGGAAGTGGCACTGAAGCTTTCTTT. It codes for CASSEQGSGTEAFF.

The V gene is TRBV28, the J gene TRBJ2-7; D is possibly TRBD2 (5 bases). The CDR3 is made up of 16 amino acids. V shed 5 bases and J shed 5 bases, with 22 bases lying between them. Germline V CDR1 and CDR2: MDHEN, SYDVKM. The chain's CDR3 is CASSPNNRRRRDEQYF. The CDR3 coding sequence is TGTGCCAGCAGTCCGAATAACCGACGGAGGCGGGACGAGCAGTACTTC. Together with reference TRBV28 and TRBJ2-7, the CDR3 gives the full variable domain: DVKVTQSSRYLVKRTGEKVFLECVQDMDHENMFWYRQDPGLGLRLIYFSYDVKMKEKGDIPEGYSVSREKKERFSLILESASTNQTSMYLCASSPNNRRRRDEQYFGPGTRLTVT.

The chain employs TRBV7-9 and TRBJ1-2, with a tentative D call TRBD1 (5 bases). Trimming removed 6 bases at V and 2 bases at J, with 16 bases between. CDR3 length: 15 residues. Looked up from germline, CDR1 is SEHNR and CDR2 is FQNEAQ (reference sequence). The CDR3 coding sequence is TGTGCCAGCAGTTCACCGACAGACCCAAACTATGGCTACACCTTC. It codes for CASSSPTDPNYGYTF. The complete variable domain, with remaining parts taken from reference TRBV7-9 and TRBJ1-2, reads DTGVSQNPRHKITKRGQNVTFRCDPISEHNRLYWYRQTLGQGPEFLTYFQNEAQLEKSRLLSDRFSAERPKGSFSTLEIQRTEQGDSAMYLCASSSPTDPNYGYTFGSGTRLTVV.

The V and J genes are TRBV6-4 and TRBJ1-1; 10 bases map to TRBD1. The germline V gene encodes CDR1 MRHNA and CDR2 SNTAGT. This CDR3 is 18 amino acids long. The V gene end was trimmed by 4 bases and the J gene end by 0 bases; junction bases not matched to a gene: 11. The CDR3: CASSALTGGRYMNTEAFF. CDR3 DNA sequence: TGTGCCAGCAGTGCCCTGACAGGGGGCCGCTATATGAACACTGAAGCTTTCTTT.

The chain joins TRBV4-3 to TRBJ2-7; no reliable D call. The CDR3 is made up of 16 amino acids. V lost 0 bases and J 1 base, leaving 13 bases between the germline ends. CDR1 is LGHNA, CDR2 YSLEER, per germline. CDR3 nucleotide sequence: TGCGCCAGCAGCCAAGATCCATTGAGGCGGTCCTACGAGCAGTACTTC. It encodes CASSQDPLRRSYEQYF.

This chain links TRBV28 with TRBJ2-7; 11 nucleotides align to TRBD1. Germline V lookup: CDR1 MDHEN, CDR2 SYDVKM. Trimming at V came to 4 bases and at J to 5 bases, leaving 13 bases not matched to a gene. The CDR3 is made up of 17 amino acids. This CDR3 reads CASSWDYPGQGENEQYF. DNA for the CDR3: TGTGCCAGCAGTTGGGACTATCCGGGACAGGGGGAGAACGAGCAGTACTTC.

The chain recombines TRBV11-2 with TRBJ2-1; 10 bases fit TRBD2. CDR3 length equals 17 residues. Germline V gene data show CDR1 as SGHAT and CDR2 as FQNNGV. V was pared by 5 bases and J by 5 bases, with 12 bases of the junction left unmatched. The chain's CDR3 is CASSPTRVLAGNNEQFF. The DNA of the CDR3 is TGTGCCAGCAGCCCGACGAGGGTACTAGCGGGGAACAATGAGCAGTTCTTC.

The chain joins TRBV20-1 to TRBJ2-7, with a tentative D call TRBD2 (5 bases). V was clipped by 6 bases and J by 0 bases, with 18 bases between them. The CDR3 is 15 amino acids. Germline loops: CDR1 DFQATT, CDR2 SNEGSKA (reference sequence). The CDR3 region has the DNA TGCAGTGCAAGTATTAGGACTTCTCCCTCCTACGAGCAGTACTTC. Encoded protein: CSASIRTSPSYEQYF.

This clone was counted a few times. This rearrangement joins TRBV7-6 to TRBJ2-4, with TRBD2 matching over 11 bases. This CDR3 has 17 amino acids. J lost 8 bases, V lost 2 bases, and 11 bases had no gene match. Germline-derived CDR1 and CDR2 are SGHVS and FNYEAQ. CDR3 sequence (DNA): TGTGCCAGCAGCTTAAGGGGACTAGCGGCTATAGGGGACATTCAGTACTTC. Translated, it gives CASSLRGLAAIGDIQYF.

V is TRBV4-3 and J is TRBJ2-7; 13 positions agree with TRBD2. Trimming cost V 3 bases and J 4 bases; bases outside gene matches: 18. CDR1 is LGHNA and CDR2 is YSLEER in the germline V gene. The CDR3 has 20 amino acids. CDR3 sequence: CASSQGRTSGSRGGDYEQYF. CDR3 coding DNA: TGCGCCAGCAGCCAGGGCCGGACTAGCGGGAGCCGAGGAGGGGATTACGAGCAGTACTTC.

The J gene is TRBJ1-5, the V gene TRBV12-2. TRBV12-2 is a documented pseudogene. This CDR3 comprises 16 residues. The CDR3 nucleotides read TGTGCAAGTCGCTTAGTTCGCACCGGGGGCAATCAGCCCCAGCATTTT. Its protein is CASRLVRTGGNQPQHF.

The chain recombines TRBV7-9 with TRBJ1-4; D gene ambiguous. V was clipped by 2 bases and J by 5 bases, with 9 bases between them. This CDR3 has 14 amino acids. Germline V gene sequence: CDR1 SEHNR, CDR2 FQNEAQ (reference sequence). Here the CDR3 DNA reads TGTGCCAGCAGCTTACATACGAGAAATGAAAAACTGTTTTTT. Translated, it gives CASSLHTRNEKLFF. The full variable domain, its missing parts supplied by reference TRBV7-9 and TRBJ1-4, is DTGVSQNPRHKITKRGQNVTFRCDPISEHNRLYWYRQTLGQGPEFLTYFQNEAQLEKSRLLSDRFSAERPKGSFSTLEIQRTEQGDSAMYLCASSLHTRNEKLFFGSGTQLSVL.

The chain is built from TRBV30 and TRBJ1-6; a weak D match, TRBD1 (6 bases). The germline gives CDR1 GTSNPN, CDR2 SVGIG (reference sequence). The V end lost 2 bases, the J end lost 9 bases, and 11 bases lay between the germline ends. The CDR3 runs to 13 residues. The CDR3 protein is CAWSSGTLSPLHF. CDR3 sequence (DNA): TGTGCCTGGAGTTCTGGGACACTTTCACCCCTCCACTTT.

The chain combines TRBV9 with TRBJ1-2, with D possibly matching TRBD1 (5 bases). Germline CDR1 and CDR2: SGDLS and YYNGEE. CDR3 length: 14 residues. The V end lost 4 bases, the J end lost 0 bases, and 10 bases lay between the germline ends. The CDR3 DNA reads as TGTGCCAGCAGCCTGGGGACTGCTAACTATGGCTACACCTTC. Amino acid sequence: CASSLGTANYGYTF.